This T cell receptor beta chain is from a study of blood T cell repertoires in COVID-19. The Seattle site enrolled patients during active infection and followed them longitudinally. Some clones are missing from TCRdb's copy, which holds only in-frame ones; the method was immunoSEQ multiplex PCR. The profile shows more than 200,000 clones, around 86% of them singletons. V lost 5 bases, J lost 0 bases, and 26 bases lay in between. CDR3 size: 21 residues. Germline V CDR1 and CDR2: SGHTA, FQGTGA. The sequenced sample consisted of peripheral blood. The chain employs TRBV7-3 and TRBJ2-6, with a weak D call TRBD2 (6 bases). The sequence was obtained from a woman of 80 years or more with COVID-19, enrolled during active disease. The CDR3 nucleotides are TGTGCCAGCAGCCCCGACGACCTCCGACGCCCGGAGGGCTCTGGGGCCAACGTCCTGACTTTC. It specifies CASSPDDLRRPEGSGANVLTF.